This passage covers 30 T cell receptor beta chains from one sample sequenced in a study of CXCR3-negative and CXCR3-positive naive CD8 T cells. The authors made the TRB cDNA libraries by 5' RACE using UMI labels. TCRdb processed the 5' RACE reads again and assigns one entry to each CDR3 protein, with no DNA. This sample contains about 130,000 distinct CDR3 sequences. Broader study findings: Hydrophobicity of TRB CDR3s was greater in CXCR3-positive naive cells than in CXCR3-negative naive cells.

Their target antigens are unknown. The sequenced sample consisted of naive CXCR3+ CD8+ T cells from blood. Subset denoted: CD45RO-CCR7+CD27+CD95- naive CD8+ T cells expressing CXCR3 (TNR3+). The receptor set was obtained from a human donor in good health. Some clones in this sample may be carry-over from other donors' samples.

The chain uses TRBV7-9 and TRBJ1-2; TCRdb indicates TRBD1, and absent DNA this call remains unverified. CDR1 is SEHNR, CDR2 FQNEAQ, per germline (reference sequence). The CDR3 covers 13 residues. CDR3 sequence: CASSVAGGYGYTF.

The chain joins TRBV29-1 to TRBJ2-1; TCRdb proposes TRBD2, but this gene call is untestable without DNA. CDR3 length: 17 amino acids. CDR1 and CDR2 from the germline V gene are SQVTM and ANQGSEA. Here the CDR3 reads CSVEDLGLAGAGNEQFF.

This rearrangement joins TRBV6-5 to TRBJ1-5; the D gene TCRdb calls, TRBD1, cannot be checked with no DNA. Germline CDR1 reads MNHEY; CDR2 reads SVGAGI. This CDR3 spans 15 amino acids. CDR3 region: CASSPGQGINQPQHF.

The chain couples TRBV11-3 to TRBJ2-7; with no DNA, the TCRdb D assignment of TRBD1 cannot be verified. Per germline, CDR1 SGHNT and CDR2 YENEEA. This CDR3 contains 14 residues. CDR3 in amino acids: CASSSGTGSYEQYF.

This chain joins TRBV19 and TRBJ2-6; TCRdb proposes TRBD1, but this gene call is untestable without DNA. Germline V lookup: CDR1 LNHDA, CDR2 SQIVND (reference sequence). This CDR3 spans 17 amino acids. The CDR3 sequence: CASSIAGGFSGANVLTF.

This chain links TRBV7-9 with TRBJ2-3. The CDR3 contains 15 residues. Germline assignment: CDR1 SEHNR and CDR2 FQNEAQ (reference sequence). The CDR3 here is CASSLESPSTDTQYF.

The chain uses TRBV29-1 and TRBJ2-3; TCRdb names TRBD2, which stays unverified in the absence of DNA. The CDR3 is made up of 11 amino acids. Germline V CDR1 and CDR2: SQVTM, ANQGSEA. CDR3 protein: CSVDRRDTQYF.

This CDR3 is CASSLSRTSFNEQFF. The V gene is TRBV5-5, the J gene TRBJ2-1; TCRdb proposes TRBD2, but this gene call is untestable without DNA. The length of the CDR3 is 15 residues. Germline V lookup: CDR1 SGHKS, CDR2 YYEKEE (reference sequence).

The chain has TRBV14 and TRBJ2-7; TCRdb's D call of TRBD1 is untestable without DNA. Germline V CDR1 and CDR2: SGHDN, FVKESK. The CDR3 loop spans 14 amino acids. The CDR3 is CASNEGTAYNEQYF.

The chain is built from TRBV28 and TRBJ2-7. The CDR3 is 13 residues long. Germline values: CDR1 MDHEN, CDR2 SYDVKM. CDR3 amino acids: CASRSKEAYEQYF. Based on the CDR3 plus reference TRBV28 and TRBJ2-7, the full variable domain is DVKVTQSSRYLVKRTGEKVFLECVQDMDHENMFWYRQDPGLGLRLIYFSYDVKMKEKGDIPEGYSVSREKKERFSLILESASTNQTSMYLCASRSKEAYEQYFGPGTRLTVT.

The V gene is TRBV29-1, the J gene TRBJ1-1. CDR1 and CDR2 (germline): SQVTM, ANQGSEA. This CDR3 has 11 residues. This CDR3 reads CSAHLNTEAFF.

V gene TRBV12-3 or TRBV12-4 combines with J gene TRBJ2-7; TCRdb proposes TRBD1, but this gene call is untestable without DNA. The CDR3 runs to 16 residues. The CDR3: CASSRNQGAYRYEQYF.

The chain is built from TRBV10-1 and TRBJ2-2; the D call of TRBD2 rests on TCRdb alone, since no DNA is present to check it. The CDR3 contains 15 residues. Germline lookup yields CDR1 WNHNN and CDR2 SYGVQD (reference sequence). CDR3 residues: CASSGGEGDAGELFF.

The chain uses TRBV25-1 and TRBJ2-1; no DNA is available, so the TRBD1 call from TCRdb remains unchecked. Germline CDR1 is MGHDK and CDR2 is SYGVNS. The CDR3 spans 13 residues. The CDR3: CPRGGSSYNERFF.

V gene TRBV29-1 combines with J gene TRBJ2-1; as DNA is missing, the TRBD2 call by TCRdb cannot be tested. The CDR3 extends over 12 amino acids. From germline, CDR1 is SQVTM and CDR2 ANQGSEA. The CDR3 loop reads CSVPKTSYEQFF.

This chain joins TRBV23-1 and TRBJ2-3; TCRdb names TRBD2, which stays unverified in the absence of DNA. TRBV23-1 carries the ORF label, with uncertain function. This CDR3 has 16 amino acids. The CDR3 sequence: CASSPPGGPNTDTQYF.

The CDR3 sequence is CASSTDRGYEQYF. The chain employs TRBV4-3 and TRBJ2-7; the D call from TCRdb, TRBD1, cannot be confirmed without DNA. Looked up from germline, CDR1 is LGHNA and CDR2 is YSLEER. The CDR3 extends over 13 amino acids.

The chain uses TRBV7-9 and TRBJ2-5; TCRdb's D call, TRBD2, is unchecked because there is no DNA. In germline, CDR1 is SEHNR, CDR2 FQNEAQ (reference sequence). The CDR3 totals 14 residues. The CDR3 sequence: CASSTRSGLETQYF.

The chain carries TRBV9 and TRBJ2-7; TCRdb's assignment of TRBD1 cannot be checked, as there is no DNA. The CDR3 consists of 14 residues. CDR1 and CDR2 from the germline V gene are SGDLS and YYNGEE. The CDR3: CASSVSGTGHEQYF.

The chain couples TRBV25-1 to TRBJ1-1; without DNA, the TCRdb call of TRBD1 cannot be checked. CDR3 length equals 12 residues. Germline V gives CDR1 MGHDK, CDR2 SYGVNS. CDR3 region: CALRGGGTEAFF.

The chain combines TRBV4-1 with TRBJ2-1; TCRdb designates TRBD2, a call that cannot be tested without DNA. The CDR3 contains 16 residues. Per germline, CDR1 MGHRA and CDR2 YSYEKL. The CDR3 spells CASSQPSGASYNEQFF.

The chain has TRBV7-7 and TRBJ2-2; the TCRdb D gene call, TRBD2, has no DNA to confirm it. This CDR3 comprises 17 residues. The germline V gene has CDR1 SSHAT and CDR2 FNYEAQ (reference sequence). This CDR3 is CASSRTTSGSTSGELFF.

CDR3 region: CAISDQISGADTQYF. This chain connects TRBV10-3 to TRBJ2-3; absent DNA, TCRdb's TRBD1 call cannot be checked. This CDR3 has 15 amino acids. Germline CDR1 and CDR2: ENHRY and SYGVKD.

This chain uses TRBV21-1 with TRBJ2-3. TRBV21-1 is a documented pseudogene. This CDR3 is built from 13 residues. CDR3 amino acids: CASRPLYTDTQYF.

This rearrangement joins TRBV6-1 to TRBJ2-3; TCRdb indicates TRBD2, and absent DNA this call remains unverified. The CDR3 is 14 amino acids. CDR1 and CDR2 from the germline V gene are MNHNS and SASEGT. This CDR3 reads CASIPRDSLDTQYF.

The chain uses TRBV28 and TRBJ2-7; TCRdb indicates TRBD1, and absent DNA this call remains unverified. The germline V gene has CDR1 MDHEN and CDR2 SYDVKM. This CDR3 is 16 amino acids long. CDR3 loop: CASSLGGPTSTYEQYF.

The CDR3 sequence is CASRFFRAQYNEQFF. The rearrangement joins TRBV28 to TRBJ2-1; TCRdb calls TRBD2, which cannot be checked without DNA. CDR1 and CDR2 from the germline V gene are MDHEN and SYDVKM. The CDR3 spans 15 residues. The complete variable domain, with remaining parts taken from reference TRBV28 and TRBJ2-1, reads DVKVTQSSRYLVKRTGEKVFLECVQDMDHENMFWYRQDPGLGLRLIYFSYDVKMKEKGDIPEGYSVSREKKERFSLILESASTNQTSMYLCASRFFRAQYNEQFFGPGTRLTVL.

This sequence joins TRBV5-6 and TRBJ2-3; TCRdb designates TRBD1, a call that cannot be tested without DNA. Germline V gene sequence: CDR1 SGHDT, CDR2 YYEEEE. There are 13 residues in the CDR3. CDR3 residues: CASSFWGAATQYF.

The gene calls are TRBV7-6 and TRBJ1-1; as DNA is missing, the TRBD1 call by TCRdb cannot be tested. The CDR3 has 13 residues. From germline, CDR1 is SGHVS and CDR2 FNYEAQ. The CDR3 loop reads CAISFPGDTEAFF. The full variable domain, completed using reference TRBV7-6 and TRBJ1-1, is GAGVSQSPRYKVTKRGQDVALRCDPISGHVSLYWYRQALGQGPEFLTYFNYEAQQDKSGLPNDRFSAERPEGSISTLTIQRTEQRDSAMYRCAISFPGDTEAFFGQGTRLTVV.

The chain links TRBV5-1 to TRBJ2-2; with no DNA, the TCRdb D assignment of TRBD1 cannot be verified. The CDR3 contains 14 residues. Germline V gene data show CDR1 as SGHRS and CDR2 as YFSETQ. The CDR3 loop reads CASSTTQGTGELFF.